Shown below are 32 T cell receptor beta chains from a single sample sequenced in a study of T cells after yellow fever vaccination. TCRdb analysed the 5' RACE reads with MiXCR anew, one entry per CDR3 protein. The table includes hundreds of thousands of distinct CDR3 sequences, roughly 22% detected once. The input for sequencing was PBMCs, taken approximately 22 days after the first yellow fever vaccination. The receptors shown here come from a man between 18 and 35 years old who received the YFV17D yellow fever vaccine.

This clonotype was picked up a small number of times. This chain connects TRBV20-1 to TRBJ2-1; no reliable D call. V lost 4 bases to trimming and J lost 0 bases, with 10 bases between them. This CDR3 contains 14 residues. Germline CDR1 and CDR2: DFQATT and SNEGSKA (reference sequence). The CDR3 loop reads CSAKKPGSYNEQFF. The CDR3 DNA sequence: TGCAGTGCTAAAAAACCTGGCTCCTACAATGAGCAGTTCTTC.

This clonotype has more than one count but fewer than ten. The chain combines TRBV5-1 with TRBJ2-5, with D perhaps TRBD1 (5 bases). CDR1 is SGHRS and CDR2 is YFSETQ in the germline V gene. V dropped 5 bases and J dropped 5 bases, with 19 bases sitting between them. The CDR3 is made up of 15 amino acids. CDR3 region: CASRPGRQGMETQYF. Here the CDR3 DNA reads TGCGCCAGCAGGCCCGGGCGGCAGGGAATGGAGACCCAGTACTTC.

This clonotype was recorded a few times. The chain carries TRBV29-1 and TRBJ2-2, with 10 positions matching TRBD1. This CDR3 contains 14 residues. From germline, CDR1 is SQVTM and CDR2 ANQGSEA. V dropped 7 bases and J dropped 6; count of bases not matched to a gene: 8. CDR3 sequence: CSASPGTGAGELFF. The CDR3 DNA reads TGCAGCGCTAGTCCCGGGACAGGGGCCGGGGAGCTGTTTTTT.

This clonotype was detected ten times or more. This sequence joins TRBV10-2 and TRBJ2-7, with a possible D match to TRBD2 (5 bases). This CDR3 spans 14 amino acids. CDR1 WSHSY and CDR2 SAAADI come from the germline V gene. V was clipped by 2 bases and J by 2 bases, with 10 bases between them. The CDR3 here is CASSEEEVAYEQYF. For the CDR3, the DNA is TGCGCCAGCAGTGAGGAGGAGGTAGCCTACGAGCAGTACTTC.

CDR3 in amino acids: CASTLSALYVNEQFF. In DNA, the CDR3 is TGTGCCAGCACCCTGTCGGCCCTCTACGTTAATGAGCAGTTCTTC. The J gene is TRBJ2-1, the V gene TRBV28; the D is unclear. V was clipped by 7 bases and J by 7 bases, with 20 bases between them. In germline, CDR1 is MDHEN, CDR2 SYDVKM. The CDR3 covers 15 residues.

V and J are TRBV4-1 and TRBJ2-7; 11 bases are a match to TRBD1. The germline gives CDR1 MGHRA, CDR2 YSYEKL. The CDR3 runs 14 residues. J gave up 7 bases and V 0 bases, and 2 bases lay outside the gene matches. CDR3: CASSQEDRGREQYF. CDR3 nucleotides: TGCGCCAGCAGCCAAGAGGACAGGGGGCGAGAGCAGTACTTC.

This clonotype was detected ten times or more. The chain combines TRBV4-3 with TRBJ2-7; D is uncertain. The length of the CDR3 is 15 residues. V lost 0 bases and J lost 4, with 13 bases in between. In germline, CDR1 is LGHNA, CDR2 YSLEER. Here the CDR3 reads CASSQDRSRGYEQYF. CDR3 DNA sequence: TGCGCCAGCAGCCAAGATCGAAGTAGAGGTTACGAGCAGTACTTC.

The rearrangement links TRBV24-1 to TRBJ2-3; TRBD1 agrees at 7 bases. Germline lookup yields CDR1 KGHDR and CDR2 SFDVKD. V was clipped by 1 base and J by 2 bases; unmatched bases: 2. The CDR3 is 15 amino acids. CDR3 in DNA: TGTGCCACCAGTGATTTAGGGACAGCCACAGATACGCAGTATTTT. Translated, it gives CATSDLGTATDTQYF.

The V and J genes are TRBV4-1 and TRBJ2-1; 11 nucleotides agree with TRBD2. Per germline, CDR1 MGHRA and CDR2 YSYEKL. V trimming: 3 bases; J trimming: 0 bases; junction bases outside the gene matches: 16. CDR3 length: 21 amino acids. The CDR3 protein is CASSHHTGTSGGPTSYNEQFF. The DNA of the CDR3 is TGCGCCAGCAGCCATCATACCGGAACTAGCGGGGGTCCGACCTCCTACAATGAGCAGTTCTTC.

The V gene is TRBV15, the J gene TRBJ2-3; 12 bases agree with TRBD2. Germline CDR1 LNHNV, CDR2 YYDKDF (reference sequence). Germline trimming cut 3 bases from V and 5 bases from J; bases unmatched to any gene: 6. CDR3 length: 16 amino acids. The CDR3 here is CATSRLAGGRGDTQYF. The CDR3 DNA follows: TGTGCCACCAGCAGGCTAGCGGGGGGGAGGGGAGATACGCAGTATTTT.

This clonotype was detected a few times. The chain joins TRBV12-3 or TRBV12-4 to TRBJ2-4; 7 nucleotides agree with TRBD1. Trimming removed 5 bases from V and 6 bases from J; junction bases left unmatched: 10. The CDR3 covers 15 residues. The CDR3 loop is CASSPTGDRANIQYF. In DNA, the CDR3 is TGTGCCAGCAGTCCCACAGGGGATCGGGCAAACATTCAGTACTTC.

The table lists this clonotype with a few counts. The CDR3 coding sequence is TGCAGTGCTAGAACCCGCCCGGGGGGCTACACCTTC. Amino acids: CSARTRPGGYTF. The V gene is TRBV20-1, the J gene TRBJ1-2; D is unresolved. The CDR3 spans 12 residues. CDR1 is DFQATT and CDR2 is SNEGSKA in the germline V gene (reference sequence). V shed 2 bases and J shed 8 bases, with 12 bases lying between them.

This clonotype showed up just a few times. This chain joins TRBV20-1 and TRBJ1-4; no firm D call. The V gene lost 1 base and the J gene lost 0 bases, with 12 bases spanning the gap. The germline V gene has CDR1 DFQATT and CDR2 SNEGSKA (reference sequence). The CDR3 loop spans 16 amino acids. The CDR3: CSARGAIRSTNEKLFF. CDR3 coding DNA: TGCAGTGCTAGAGGCGCGATAAGATCAACTAATGAAAAACTGTTTTTT.

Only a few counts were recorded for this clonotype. The CDR3 protein is CASSIPSGGYNEQFF. CDR3 in DNA: TGTGCCAGTAGTATTCCTAGCGGGGGGTACAATGAGCAGTTCTTC. The chain recombines TRBV19 with TRBJ2-1; TRBD2 agrees at 11 bases. Unmatched junction bases numbered 2, after V lost 3 bases and J lost 4 bases. CDR1 and CDR2 (germline): LNHDA, SQIVND (reference sequence). The CDR3 extends over 15 amino acids.

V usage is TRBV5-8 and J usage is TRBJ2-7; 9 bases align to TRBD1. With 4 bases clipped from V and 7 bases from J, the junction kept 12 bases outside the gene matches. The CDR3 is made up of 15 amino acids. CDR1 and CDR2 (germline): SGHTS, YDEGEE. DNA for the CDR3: TGTGCCAGCAGCCCGGGCCGGGACAGGGTGGGTGAGCAGTACGTC. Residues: CASSPGRDRVGEQYV.

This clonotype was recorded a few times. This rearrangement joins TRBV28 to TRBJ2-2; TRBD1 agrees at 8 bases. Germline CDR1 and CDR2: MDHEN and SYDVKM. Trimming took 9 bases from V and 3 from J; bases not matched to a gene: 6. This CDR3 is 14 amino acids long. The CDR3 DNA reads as TGTGCCAGTTACCCGGGACAGGACACCGGGGAGCTGTTTTTT. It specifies CASYPGQDTGELFF.

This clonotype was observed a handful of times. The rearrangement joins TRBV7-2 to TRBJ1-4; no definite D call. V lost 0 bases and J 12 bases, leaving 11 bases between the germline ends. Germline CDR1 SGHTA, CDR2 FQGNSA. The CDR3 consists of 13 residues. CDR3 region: CASSLAPIGELFF. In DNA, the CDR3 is TGTGCCAGCAGCTTAGCGCCCATCGGGGAACTGTTTTTT.

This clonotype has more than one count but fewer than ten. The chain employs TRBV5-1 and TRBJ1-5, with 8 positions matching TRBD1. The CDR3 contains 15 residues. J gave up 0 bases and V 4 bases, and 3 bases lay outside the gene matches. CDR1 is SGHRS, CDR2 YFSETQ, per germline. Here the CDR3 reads CASSVTGASNQPQHF. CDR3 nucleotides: TGCGCCAGCAGCGTGACAGGGGCTAGCAATCAGCCCCAGCATTTT.

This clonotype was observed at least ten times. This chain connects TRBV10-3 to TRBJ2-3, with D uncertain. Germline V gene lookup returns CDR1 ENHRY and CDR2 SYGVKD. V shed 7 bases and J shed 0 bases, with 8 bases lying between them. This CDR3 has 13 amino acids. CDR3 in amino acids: CAITDRSTDTQYF. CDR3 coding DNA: TGTGCCATCACGGATAGAAGCACAGATACGCAGTATTTT.

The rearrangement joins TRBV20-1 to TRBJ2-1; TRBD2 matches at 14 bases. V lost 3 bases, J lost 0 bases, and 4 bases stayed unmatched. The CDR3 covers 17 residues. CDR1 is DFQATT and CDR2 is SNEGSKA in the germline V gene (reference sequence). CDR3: CSARGTSGGYSYNEQFF. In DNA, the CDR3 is TGCAGTGCTAGGGGGACTAGCGGGGGATACTCCTACAATGAGCAGTTCTTC.

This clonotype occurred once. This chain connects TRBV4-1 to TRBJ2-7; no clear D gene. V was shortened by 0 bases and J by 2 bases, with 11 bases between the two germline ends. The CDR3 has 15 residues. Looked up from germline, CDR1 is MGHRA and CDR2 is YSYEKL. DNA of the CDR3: TGCGCCAGCAGCCAAGATTGGGCACCAACCTACGAGCAGTACTTC. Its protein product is CASSQDWAPTYEQYF.

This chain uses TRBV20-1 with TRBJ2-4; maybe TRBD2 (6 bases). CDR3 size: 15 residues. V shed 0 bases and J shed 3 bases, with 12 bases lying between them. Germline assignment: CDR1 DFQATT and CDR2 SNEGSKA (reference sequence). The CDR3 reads CSAREGLRFKNIQYF. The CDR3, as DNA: TGCAGTGCTAGAGAGGGACTGCGTTTCAAAAACATTCAGTACTTC.

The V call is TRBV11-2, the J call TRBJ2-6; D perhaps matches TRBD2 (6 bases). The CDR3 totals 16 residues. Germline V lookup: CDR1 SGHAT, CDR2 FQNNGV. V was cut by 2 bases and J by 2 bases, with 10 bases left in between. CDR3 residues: CASSLFGGAGANVLTF. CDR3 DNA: TGTGCCAGCAGCTTATTTGGCGGGGCTGGGGCCAACGTCCTGACTTTC.

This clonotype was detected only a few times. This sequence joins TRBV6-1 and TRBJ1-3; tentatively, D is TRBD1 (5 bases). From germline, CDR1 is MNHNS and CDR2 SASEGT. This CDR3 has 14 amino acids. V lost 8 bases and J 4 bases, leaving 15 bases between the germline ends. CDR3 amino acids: CASAQGYEGNTIYF. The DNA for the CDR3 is TGTGCCAGCGCCCAGGGCTACGAGGGAAACACCATATATTTT.

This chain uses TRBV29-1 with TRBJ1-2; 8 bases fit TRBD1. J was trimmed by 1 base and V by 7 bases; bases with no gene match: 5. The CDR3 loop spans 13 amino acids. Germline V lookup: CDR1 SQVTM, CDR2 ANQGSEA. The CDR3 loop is CSALTGVNYGYTF. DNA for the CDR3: TGCAGCGCCCTGACAGGGGTTAACTATGGCTACACCTTC.

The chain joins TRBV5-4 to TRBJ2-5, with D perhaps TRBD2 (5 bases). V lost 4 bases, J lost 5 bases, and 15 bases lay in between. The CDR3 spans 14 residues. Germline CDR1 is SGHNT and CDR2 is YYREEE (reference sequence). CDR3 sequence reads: CASSPTVGEETQYF. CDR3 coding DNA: TGTGCCAGCAGCCCCACGGTCGGGGAGGAGACCCAGTACTTC.

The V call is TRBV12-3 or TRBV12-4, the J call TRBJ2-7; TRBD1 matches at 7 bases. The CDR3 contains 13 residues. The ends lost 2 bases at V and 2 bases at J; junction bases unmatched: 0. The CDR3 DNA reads TGTGCCAGCAGTTTAACAGGGGCCTACGAGCAGTACGTC. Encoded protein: CASSLTGAYEQYV.

The CDR3 loop is CASSSPDRGRDTEAFF. For the CDR3, the DNA is TGTGCCAGCAGCTCTCCGGACAGGGGCCGGGACACTGAAGCTTTCTTT. J is TRBJ1-1 and V is TRBV11-2; 9 bases line up with TRBD1. CDR1 and CDR2 (germline): SGHAT, FQNNGV. The CDR3 has 16 residues. V shed 4 bases, J shed 3 bases, and the junction held 9 bases outside the gene matches.

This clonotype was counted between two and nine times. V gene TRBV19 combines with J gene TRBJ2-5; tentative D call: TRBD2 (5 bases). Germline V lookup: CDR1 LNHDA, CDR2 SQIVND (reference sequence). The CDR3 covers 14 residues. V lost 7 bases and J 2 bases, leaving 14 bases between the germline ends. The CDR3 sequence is CASKERAYQETQYF. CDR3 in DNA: TGTGCCAGTAAGGAGAGGGCTTATCAAGAGACCCAGTACTTC.

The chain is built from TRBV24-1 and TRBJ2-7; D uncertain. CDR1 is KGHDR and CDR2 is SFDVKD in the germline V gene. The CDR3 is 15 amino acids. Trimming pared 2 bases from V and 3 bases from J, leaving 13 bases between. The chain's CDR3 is CATSDCNQEDYEQYV. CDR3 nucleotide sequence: TGTGCCACCAGTGATTGCAACCAGGAAGACTACGAGCAGTACGTC.

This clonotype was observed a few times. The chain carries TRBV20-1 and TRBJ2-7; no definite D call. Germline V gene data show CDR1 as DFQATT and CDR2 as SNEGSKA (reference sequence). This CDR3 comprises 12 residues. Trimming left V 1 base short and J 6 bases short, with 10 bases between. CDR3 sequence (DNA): TGCAGTGCTAGAGGGTATCCGTCCGAGCAGTACGTC. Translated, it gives CSARGYPSEQYV.

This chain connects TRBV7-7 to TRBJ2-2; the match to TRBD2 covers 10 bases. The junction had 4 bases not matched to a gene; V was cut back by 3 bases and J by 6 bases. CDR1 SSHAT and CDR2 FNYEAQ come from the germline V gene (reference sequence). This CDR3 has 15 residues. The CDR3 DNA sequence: TGTGCCAGCAGCTTGGCTAGCGGGGGTGCCGGGGAGCTGTTTTTT. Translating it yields CASSLASGGAGELFF.